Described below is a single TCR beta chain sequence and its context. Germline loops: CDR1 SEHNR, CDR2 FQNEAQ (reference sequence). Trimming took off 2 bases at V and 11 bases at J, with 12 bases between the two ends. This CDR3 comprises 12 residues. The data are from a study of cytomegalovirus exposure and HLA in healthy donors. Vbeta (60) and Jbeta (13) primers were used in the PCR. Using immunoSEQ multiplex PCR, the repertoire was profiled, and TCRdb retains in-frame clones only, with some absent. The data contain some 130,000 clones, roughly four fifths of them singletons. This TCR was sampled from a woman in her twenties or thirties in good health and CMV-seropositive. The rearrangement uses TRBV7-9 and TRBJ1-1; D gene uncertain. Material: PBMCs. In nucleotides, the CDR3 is TGTGCCAGCAGCTTATACGGGCGAGGGGCTTTCTTT. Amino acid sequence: CASSLYGRGAFF.